The sequence of this T cell receptor beta chain was determined in a study of T cell changes during pregnancy in multiple sclerosis. Only a few counts were recorded for this clone. Method: immunoSEQ multiplex PCR; TCRdb's copy keeps in-frame clones and lacks some. Of tens of thousands of clones listed, around 88% are singletons. The CDR3 loop spans 15 amino acids. The germline V gene has CDR1 SGHTA and CDR2 FQGNSA. The ends were cut back, 4 bases at V and 4 bases at J, with 14 bases in the middle. The sequence was obtained from a female donor in good health, enrolled as a control in a pregnancy study. This chain uses TRBV7-2 with TRBJ2-1; D possibly corresponds to TRBD2 (6 bases). Sequencing used CD4+ T cells from peripheral blood mononuclear cells, obtained in the first trimester of pregnancy. The CDR3 DNA reads TGTGCCAGCAGCTATGAGGGACTCATATACAATGAGCAGTTCTTC. It is translated as CASSYEGLIYNEQFF. The whole variable domain, remainder taken from reference TRBV7-2 and TRBJ2-1, is GAGVSQSPSNKVTEKGKDVELRCDPISGHTALYWYRQSLGQGLEFLIYFQGNSAPDKSGLPSDRFSAERTGGSVSTLTIQRTQQEDSAVYLCASSYEGLIYNEQFFGPGTRLTVL.